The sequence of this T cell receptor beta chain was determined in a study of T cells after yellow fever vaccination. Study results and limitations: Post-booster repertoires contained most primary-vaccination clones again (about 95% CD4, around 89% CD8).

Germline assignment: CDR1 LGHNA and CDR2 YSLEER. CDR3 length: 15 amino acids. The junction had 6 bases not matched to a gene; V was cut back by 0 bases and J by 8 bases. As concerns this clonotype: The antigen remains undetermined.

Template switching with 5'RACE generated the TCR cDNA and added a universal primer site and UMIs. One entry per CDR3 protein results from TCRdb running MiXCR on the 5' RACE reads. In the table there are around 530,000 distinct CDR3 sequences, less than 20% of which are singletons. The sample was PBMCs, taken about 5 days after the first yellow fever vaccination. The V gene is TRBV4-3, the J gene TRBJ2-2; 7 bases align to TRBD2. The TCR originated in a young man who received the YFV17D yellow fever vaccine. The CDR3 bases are TGCGCCAGCAGCCAAGATCGTCTAGCGGCGGGGGAGCTGTTTTTT. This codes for CASSQDRLAAGELFF.